The table lists the clone carrying this T cell receptor (beta chain) with a few counts. TCR alpha and TCR beta cDNA libraries carrying sample barcodes and UMIs were produced by 5'RACE using constant-segment primers. Each CDR3 protein gets one entry after TCRdb re-called the 5' RACE reads with MiXCR. The data contain roughly 310,000 distinct CDR3 sequences, more than 15% of them seen just once; the ten biggest clones take up approximately 20%. These data are taken from a study of T-cell memory formation after mild COVID-19. Across the whole study: TCR clusters were largely donor specific.

CDR3 length: 14 residues. V dropped 0 bases and J dropped 9 bases, with 16 bases sitting between them. CDR1 SGHDT and CDR2 YYEEEE come from the germline V gene. The sequenced sample consisted of PBMCs or a T cell subset sorted from them (not recorded which). This rearrangement joins TRBV5-6 to TRBJ2-7; D perhaps matches TRBD1 (5 bases). This sequence originates from a man aged 18 to 30 who had mild COVID-19 (a few samples of this study predate the infection). Cell type and time point are not known. CDR3: CASSLAAGKVGQYF. For the CDR3, the DNA is TGTGCCAGCAGCTTGGCCGCAGGGAAGGTCGGGCAGTACTTC.